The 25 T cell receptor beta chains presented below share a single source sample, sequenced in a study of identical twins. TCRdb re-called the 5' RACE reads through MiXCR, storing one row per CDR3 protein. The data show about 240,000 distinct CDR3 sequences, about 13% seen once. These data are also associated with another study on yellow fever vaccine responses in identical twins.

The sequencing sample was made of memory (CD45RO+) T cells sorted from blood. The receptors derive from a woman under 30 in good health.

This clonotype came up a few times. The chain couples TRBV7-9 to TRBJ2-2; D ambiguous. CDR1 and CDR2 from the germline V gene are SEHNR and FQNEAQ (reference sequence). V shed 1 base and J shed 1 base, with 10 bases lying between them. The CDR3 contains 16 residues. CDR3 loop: CASSLDGGMNTGELFF. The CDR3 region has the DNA TGTGCCAGCAGCTTAGATGGCGGAATGAACACCGGGGAGCTGTTTTTT. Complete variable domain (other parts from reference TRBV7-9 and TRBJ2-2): DTGVSQNPRHKITKRGQNVTFRCDPISEHNRLYWYRQTLGQGPEFLTYFQNEAQLEKSRLLSDRFSAERPKGSFSTLEIQRTEQGDSAMYLCASSLDGGMNTGELFFGEGSRLTVL.

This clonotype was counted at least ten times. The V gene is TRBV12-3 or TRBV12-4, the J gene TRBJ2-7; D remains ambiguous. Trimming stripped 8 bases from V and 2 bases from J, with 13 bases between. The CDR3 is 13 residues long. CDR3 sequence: CASGWGSTYEQYF. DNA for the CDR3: TGTGCCAGCGGCTGGGGATCTACCTACGAGCAGTACTTC.

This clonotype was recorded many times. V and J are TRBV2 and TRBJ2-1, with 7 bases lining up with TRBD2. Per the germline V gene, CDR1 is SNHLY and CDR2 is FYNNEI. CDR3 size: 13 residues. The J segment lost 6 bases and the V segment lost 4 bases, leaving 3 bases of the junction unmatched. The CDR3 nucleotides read TGTGCCAGCAGTGTACTAGCGATCAATGAGCAGTTCTTC. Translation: CASSVLAINEQFF.

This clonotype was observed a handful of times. CDR3 coding DNA: TGTGCCAGCAGCTTAGACCGACTAGAGACCCAGTACTTC. It specifies CASSLDRLETQYF. The rearrangement uses TRBV7-9 and TRBJ2-5, with no clear D. The CDR3 extends over 13 amino acids. Trimming cost V 1 base and J 4 bases, with 7 bases left between them. Germline lookup yields CDR1 SEHNR and CDR2 FQNEAQ (reference sequence).

This CDR3 is CASRGAAGAYTDTQYF. The DNA for the CDR3 is TGTGCCAGCAGAGGTGCGGCGGGAGCCTACACAGATACGCAGTATTTT. This sequence joins TRBV2 and TRBJ2-3; 7 bases agree with TRBD2. The V gene's germline CDR1 is SNHLY and CDR2 FYNNEI. This CDR3 region has 16 residues. V lost 6 bases, J lost 2 bases, and 11 bases stayed unmatched.

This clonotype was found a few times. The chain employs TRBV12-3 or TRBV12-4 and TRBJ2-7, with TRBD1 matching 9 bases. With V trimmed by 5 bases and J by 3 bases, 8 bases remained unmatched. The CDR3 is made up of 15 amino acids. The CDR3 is CASSTSGTGFYEQYF. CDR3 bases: TGTGCCAGCAGTACATCCGGGACAGGGTTCTACGAGCAGTACTTC.

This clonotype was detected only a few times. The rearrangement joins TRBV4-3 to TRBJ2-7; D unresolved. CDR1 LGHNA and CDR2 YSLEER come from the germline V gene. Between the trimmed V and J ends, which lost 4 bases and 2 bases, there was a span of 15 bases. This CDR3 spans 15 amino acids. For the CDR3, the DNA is TGCGCCAGCAGCCTCTTGGTGGGTCGGGCCTACGAGCAGTACTTC. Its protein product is CASSLLVGRAYEQYF.

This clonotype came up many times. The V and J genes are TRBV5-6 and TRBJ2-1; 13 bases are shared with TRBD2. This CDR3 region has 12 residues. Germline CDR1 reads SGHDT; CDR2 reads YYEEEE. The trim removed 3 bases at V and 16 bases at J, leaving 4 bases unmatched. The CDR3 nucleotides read TGTGCCAGCAGCTATGGGACTAGCGGGATTTTCTTC. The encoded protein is CASSYGTSGIFF.

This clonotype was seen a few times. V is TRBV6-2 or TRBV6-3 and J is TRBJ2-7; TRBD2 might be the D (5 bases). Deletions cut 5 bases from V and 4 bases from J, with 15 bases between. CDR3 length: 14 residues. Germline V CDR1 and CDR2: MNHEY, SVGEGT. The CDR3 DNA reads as TGTGCCAGCAGTCTCGAGAGCGGAGGTTACGAGCAGTACTTC. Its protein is CASSLESGGYEQYF.

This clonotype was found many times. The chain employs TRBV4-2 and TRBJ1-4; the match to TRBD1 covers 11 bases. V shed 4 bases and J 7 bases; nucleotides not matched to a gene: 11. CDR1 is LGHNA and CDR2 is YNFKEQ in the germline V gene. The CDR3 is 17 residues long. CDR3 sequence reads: CASSRKTGQGAGEKLFF. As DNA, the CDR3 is TGTGCCAGCAGCCGCAAAACCGGACAGGGGGCAGGTGAAAAACTGTTTTTT.

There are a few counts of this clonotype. In nucleotides, the CDR3 is TGTGCCACCAAGGACAGGGGGAACACCGGGGAGCTGTTTTTT. Encoded protein: CATKDRGNTGELFF. This rearrangement joins TRBV24-1 to TRBJ2-2; 9 bases are shared with TRBD1. This CDR3 has 14 amino acids. CDR1 and CDR2 (germline): KGHDR, SFDVKD. The V and J ends lost 8 bases and 1 base, in that order; junction bases with no gene match: 1.

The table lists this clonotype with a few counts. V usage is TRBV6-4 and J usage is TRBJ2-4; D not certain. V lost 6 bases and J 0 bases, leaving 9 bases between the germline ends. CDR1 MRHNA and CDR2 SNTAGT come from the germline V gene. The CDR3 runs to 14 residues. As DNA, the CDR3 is TGTGCCAGCAGGTCTATATTAGCCAAAAACATTCAGTACTTC. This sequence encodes CASRSILAKNIQYF.

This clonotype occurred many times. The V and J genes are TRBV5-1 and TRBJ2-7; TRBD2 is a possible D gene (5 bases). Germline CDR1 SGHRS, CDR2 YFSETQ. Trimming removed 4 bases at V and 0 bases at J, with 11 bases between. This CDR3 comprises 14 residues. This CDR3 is CASSISGSSYEQYF. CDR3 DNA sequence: TGCGCCAGCAGCATTTCGGGGAGCTCCTACGAGCAGTACTTC. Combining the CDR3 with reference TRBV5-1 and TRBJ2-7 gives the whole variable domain KAGVTQTPRYLIKTRGQQVTLSCSPISGHRSVSWYQQTPGQGLQFLFEYFSETQRNKGNFPGRFSGRQFSNSRSEMNVSTLELGDSALYLCASSISGSSYEQYFGPGTRLTVT.

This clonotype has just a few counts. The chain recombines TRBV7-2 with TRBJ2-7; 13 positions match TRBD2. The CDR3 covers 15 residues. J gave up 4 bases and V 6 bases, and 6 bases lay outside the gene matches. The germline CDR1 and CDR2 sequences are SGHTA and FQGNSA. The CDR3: CASSTGTSGVYEQYF. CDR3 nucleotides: TGTGCCAGCAGTACCGGGACTAGCGGGGTGTACGAGCAGTACTTC.

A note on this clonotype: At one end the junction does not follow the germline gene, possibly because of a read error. The CDR3 here is CAISLQGTSGITYNEQFF. CDR3 nucleotide sequence: TGTGCCATCAGTTTACAGGGGACTAGCGGCATTACCTACAATGAGCAGTTCTTC. The rearrangement joins TRBV12-3 or TRBV12-4 to TRBJ2-1; 11 positions match TRBD2. The CDR3 loop spans 18 amino acids.

The CDR3 is CASGGDRPDTQYF. CDR3 nucleotide sequence: TGTGCTAGTGGAGGGGACAGACCAGATACGCAGTATTTT. The V gene is TRBV12-5, the J gene TRBJ2-3; 7 bases line up with TRBD1. Losses at the gene ends were 6 bases for V and 4 bases for J; bases not matched to a gene: 4. Germline CDR1 and CDR2: LGHNT and FRNRAP. This CDR3 has 13 residues.

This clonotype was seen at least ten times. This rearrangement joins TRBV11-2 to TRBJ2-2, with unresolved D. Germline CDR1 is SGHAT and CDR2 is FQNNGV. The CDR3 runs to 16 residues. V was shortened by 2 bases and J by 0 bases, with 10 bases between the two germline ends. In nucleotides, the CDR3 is TGTGCCAGCAGCTTAATTTCCGGATCGAACACCGGGGAGCTGTTTTTT. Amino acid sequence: CASSLISGSNTGELFF.

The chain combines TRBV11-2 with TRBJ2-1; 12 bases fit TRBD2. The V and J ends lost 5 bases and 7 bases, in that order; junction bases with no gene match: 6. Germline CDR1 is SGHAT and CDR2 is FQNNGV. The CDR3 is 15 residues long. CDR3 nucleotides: TGTGCCAGCAGCAGGACTAGCGGGATTGAAAATGAGCAGTTCTTC. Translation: CASSRTSGIENEQFF.

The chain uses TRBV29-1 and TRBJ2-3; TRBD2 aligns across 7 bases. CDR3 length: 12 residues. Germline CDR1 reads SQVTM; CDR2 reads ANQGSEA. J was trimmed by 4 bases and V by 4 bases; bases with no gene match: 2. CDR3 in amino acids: CSVASGSDTQYF. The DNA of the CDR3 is TGCAGCGTTGCTAGCGGCTCAGATACGCAGTATTTT.

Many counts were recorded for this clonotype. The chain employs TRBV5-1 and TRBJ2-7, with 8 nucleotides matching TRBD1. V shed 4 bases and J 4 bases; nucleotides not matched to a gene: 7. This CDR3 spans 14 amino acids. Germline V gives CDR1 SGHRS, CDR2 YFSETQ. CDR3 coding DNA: TGCGCCAGCAGCCAGTCTGGACAGGGATACGAGCAGTACTTC. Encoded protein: CASSQSGQGYEQYF.

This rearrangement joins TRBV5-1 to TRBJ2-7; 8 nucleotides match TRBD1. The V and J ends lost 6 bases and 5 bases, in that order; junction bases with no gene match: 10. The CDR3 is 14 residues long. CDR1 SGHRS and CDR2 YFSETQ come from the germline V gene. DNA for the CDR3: TGCGCCAGCACCTATCAGGACAGGGTTAACGAGCAGTACTTC. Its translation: CASTYQDRVNEQYF. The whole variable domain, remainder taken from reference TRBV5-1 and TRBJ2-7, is KAGVTQTPRYLIKTRGQQVTLSCSPISGHRSVSWYQQTPGQGLQFLFEYFSETQRNKGNFPGRFSGRQFSNSRSEMNVSTLELGDSALYLCASTYQDRVNEQYFGPGTRLTVT.

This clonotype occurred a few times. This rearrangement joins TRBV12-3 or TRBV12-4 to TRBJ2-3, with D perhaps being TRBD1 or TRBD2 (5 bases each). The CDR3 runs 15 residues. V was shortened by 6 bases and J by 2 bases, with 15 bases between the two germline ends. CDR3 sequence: CASSRDRPDTDTQYF. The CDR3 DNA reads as TGTGCCAGCAGCCGGGACCGCCCGGACACAGATACGCAGTATTTT.

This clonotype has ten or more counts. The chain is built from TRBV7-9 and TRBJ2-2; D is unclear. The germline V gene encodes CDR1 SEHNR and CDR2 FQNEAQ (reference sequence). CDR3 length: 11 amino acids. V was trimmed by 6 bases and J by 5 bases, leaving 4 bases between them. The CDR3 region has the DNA TGTGCCAGCAGATCAACCGGGGAGCTGTTTTTT. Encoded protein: CASRSTGELFF.

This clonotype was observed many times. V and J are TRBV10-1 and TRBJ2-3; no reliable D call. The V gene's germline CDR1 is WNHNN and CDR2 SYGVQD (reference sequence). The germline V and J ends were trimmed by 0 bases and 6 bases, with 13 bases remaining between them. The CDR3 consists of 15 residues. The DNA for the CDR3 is TGCGCCAGCAGTGAGTCCACCGGTAATATGGATACGCAGTATTTT. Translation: CASSESTGNMDTQYF.

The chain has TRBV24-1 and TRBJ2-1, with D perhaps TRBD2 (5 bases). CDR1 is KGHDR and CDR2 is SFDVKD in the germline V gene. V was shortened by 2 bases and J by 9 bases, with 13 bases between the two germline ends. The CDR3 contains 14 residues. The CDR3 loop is CATSDWTPVGEQFF. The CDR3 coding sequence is TGTGCCACCAGTGATTGGACTCCAGTGGGTGAGCAGTTCTTC.